These T cell receptor beta chains were read from a single sample in a study of cytomegalovirus exposure and HLA in healthy donors. Here immunoSEQ multiplex PCR was the method, and the copy in TCRdb shows in-frame clones only, minus some. The repertoire holds about 140,000 clones, approximately 80% seen once, with under 15% in the top ten. Input material: PBMCs. All receptors come from a woman aged 40 to 50 in good health and CMV-seronegative. Each CDR3 is given with its conserved first and last residue. D genes are given only for firm matches. Not all rows give a size; the values are once, few, many and, for expanded clones, a class.

j_call | v_call | d_call | clone_size | cdr3_nt | cdr3_aa
TRBJ1-5 | TRBV6-5 | NA | NA | TGTGCCAGCAGTCCTAAGTGGACTCATCAGCCCCAGCATTTT | CASSPKWTHQPQHF
TRBJ2-7 | TRBV6-5 | NA | few | TGTGCCAGCAGTTACTCGAGCACCTACGAGCAGTACTTC | CASSYSSTYEQYF
TRBJ2-7 | TRBV5-1 | NA | NA | TGCGCCAGCAGCTTCGGCTCTAGCAACGAGCAGTACTTC | CASSFGSSNEQYF
TRBJ1-4 | TRBV11-3 | TRBD1 | NA | TGTGCCAGCCAACAGGGGAGGAGTGAAAAACTGTTTTTT | CASQQGRSEKLFF
TRBJ1-2 | TRBV5-6 | TRBD1 | NA | TGTGCCAGCAGCTTGGGGGGACAGTCAGGCTACACCTTC | CASSLGGQSGYTF
TRBJ1-2 | TRBV2 | TRBD1 | NA | TGTGCCAGCAGTGAAACCGGGACAGGCGGACTCGGCTACACCTTC | CASSETGTGGLGYTF
TRBJ2-7 | TRBV19 | TRBD1 | NA | TGTGCCAGTAGTAGACAGGGGAACCACGAGCAGTACTTC | CASSRQGNHEQYF
TRBJ2-2 | TRBV11-1 | TRBD2 | once | TGTGCCAGCAGGGGACTAGCGGGAACCGGGGAGCTGTTTTTT | CASRGLAGTGELFF
TRBJ1-2 | TRBV14 | NA | NA | TGTGCCAGCAGCTGGACAGCAAACTATGGCTACACCTTC | CASSWTANYGYTF
TRBJ2-5 | TRBV5-1 | TRBD2 | NA | TGCGCCAGCAGCTTGGTGACTAGCGGGGTCAGGGAGACCCAGTACTTC | CASSLVTSGVRETQYF
TRBJ1-5 | TRBV7-7 | TRBD1 | NA | TGTGCTAGCAGCTCCCCGGGACAGGGTTATCAGCCCCAGCATTTT | CASSSPGQGYQPQHF
TRBJ2-6 | TRBV5-8 | NA | NA | TGTGCCAGCAGCCCCCGTATTGGTTATAGCTCTGGGGCCAACGTCCTGACTTTC | CASSPRIGYSSGANVLTF
TRBJ2-5 | TRBV11-3 | TRBD1 | NA | TGTGCCAGCAGCCCGGGACAGGGGAAAGGAGAGACCCAGTACTTC | CASSPGQGKGETQYF
TRBJ2-7 | TRBV6-5 | NA | NA | TGTGCCAGCAGCTCGGGAGCCACCGTGCGGCAGTACTTC | CASSSGATVRQYF
TRBJ1-2 | TRBV4-1 | TRBD1 | few | TGCGCCAGCAGCCTTACAGGGGTAGGTGGCTACACCTTC | CASSLTGVGGYTF
TRBJ1-2 | TRBV5-4 | NA | NA | TGTGCCAGCAGCTTACAGGGTGCTAACTATGGCTACACCTTC | CASSLQGANYGYTF
TRBJ1-5 | TRBV19 | NA | once | TGTGCCAGTAGTAGTGGAGGCGACAATCAGCCCCAGCATTTT | CASSSGGDNQPQHF
TRBJ2-7 | TRBV28 | NA | once | TGTGCCAGCAGTCAGTCCCGAGGGAGTTCGTACGAGCAGTACTTC | CASSQSRGSSYEQYF
TRBJ2-6 | TRBV5-1 | NA | NA | TGCGCCAGCAGCCCTAGACAGGTCGCCCTCTCTGGGGCCAACGTCCTGACTTTC | CASSPRQVALSGANVLTF
TRBJ1-1 | TRBV5-1 | NA | NA | TGCGCCAGCTCCAACCCCATGGCCGGGGGGCATCGGACTGAAGCTTTCTTT | CASSNPMAGGHRTEAFF
TRBJ2-7 | TRBV5-1 | NA | NA | TGCGCCAGCAGCTTGGATGAGGGTCCCTACGAGCAGTACTTC | CASSLDEGPYEQYF
TRBJ2-5 | TRBV28 | NA | NA | TGTGCCAGCAGTTGGCCGCCTCAAGAGACCCAGTACTTC | CASSWPPQETQYF
TRBJ2-3 | TRBV2 | NA | NA | TGTGCCAGCAGTGGGAACGGACAGTTCCCCACAGATACGCAGTATTTT | CASSGNGQFPTDTQYF